This entry lists 24 T cell receptor beta chains sequenced from one sample in a study of cytomegalovirus exposure and HLA in healthy donors. The PCR used 60 Vbeta and 13 Jbeta primers. Libraries were prepared by immunoSEQ multiplex PCR; TCRdb keeps only in-frame clonotypes and omits some of them. This repertoire includes about 64,000 clones. Sample: PBMCs. The receptors originated from a woman younger than 30 in good health and CMV-seronegative.

The rearrangement uses TRBV7-9 and TRBJ1-1; D is undetermined. Trimming shortened V by 2 bases and J by 0 bases, and 10 bases separated the two germline ends. This CDR3 region has 15 residues. CDR1 SEHNR and CDR2 FQNEAQ come from the germline V gene (reference sequence). CDR3 nucleotide sequence: TGTGCCAGCAGCTTATACCCTAATATGAACACTGAAGCTTTCTTT. It specifies CASSLYPNMNTEAFF. Full variable domain (outside the CDR3, taken from reference TRBV7-9 and TRBJ1-1): DTGVSQNPRHKITKRGQNVTFRCDPISEHNRLYWYRQTLGQGPEFLTYFQNEAQLEKSRLLSDRFSAERPKGSFSTLEIQRTEQGDSAMYLCASSLYPNMNTEAFFGQGTRLTVV.

The CDR3 bases are TGTGCCAGCAGGGCGGGGGAAACCACTGAAGCTTTCTTT. This translates into CASRAGETTEAFF. V usage is TRBV9 and J usage is TRBJ1-1; D is possibly TRBD1 (5 bases). The CDR3 extends over 13 amino acids. V was trimmed by 5 bases and J by 4 bases, leaving 12 bases between them. Germline V lookup: CDR1 SGDLS, CDR2 YYNGEE.

The chain joins TRBV11-2 to TRBJ1-5; D call uncertain. Germline V lookup: CDR1 SGHAT, CDR2 FQNNGV. V dropped 3 bases and J dropped 0 bases, with 12 bases sitting between them. CDR3 size: 16 residues. In DNA, the CDR3 is TGTGCCAGCAGCTTGGAGGGTCTTTATAGCAATCAGCCCCAGCATTTT. Translation: CASSLEGLYSNQPQHF.

The V gene is TRBV15, the J gene TRBJ1-5; D possibly corresponds to TRBD1 (5 bases). This CDR3 is 14 amino acids long. Trimming took 6 bases from V and 0 from J, leaving 9 bases between them. Germline CDR1 is LNHNV and CDR2 is YYDKDF (reference sequence). The CDR3 is CATSGGYSNQPQHF. The CDR3 region has the DNA TGTGCCACCAGTGGGGGGTATAGCAATCAGCCCCAGCATTTT. The whole variable domain, remainder taken from reference TRBV15 and TRBJ1-5, is DAMVIQNPRYQVTQFGKPVTLSCSQTLNHNVMYWYQQKSSQAPKLLFHYYDKDFNNEADTPDNFQSRRPNTSFCFLDIRSPGLGDTAMYLCATSGGYSNQPQHFGDGTRLSIL.

J is TRBJ1-2 and V is TRBV4-1; D possibly corresponds to TRBD1 (5 bases). Trimming removed 0 bases at V and 0 bases at J, with 14 bases between. The CDR3 length is 17 residues. Germline CDR1 and CDR2: MGHRA and YSYEKL. The CDR3 DNA sequence: TGCGCCAGCAGCCAAGATTGGGCAGGGCTGGCTAACTATGGCTACACCTTC. Its protein product is CASSQDWAGLANYGYTF.

The chain couples TRBV11-2 to TRBJ2-5; 8 positions agree with TRBD1. CDR1 and CDR2 (germline): SGHAT, FQNNGV. There are 14 residues in the CDR3. With V trimmed by 5 bases and J by 6 bases, 8 bases remained unmatched. CDR3 region: CASSQLTGAKTQYF. The CDR3 DNA reads as TGTGCCAGCAGCCAACTGACAGGGGCGAAGACCCAGTACTTC.

The chain joins TRBV9 to TRBJ2-3, with TRBD2 identical over 13 bases. V shed 2 bases, J shed 6 bases, and the junction held 6 bases outside the gene matches. The CDR3 has 16 residues. Germline V gene lookup returns CDR1 SGDLS and CDR2 YYNGEE. The CDR3 loop is CASSVGGTSGMDTQYF. CDR3 sequence (DNA): TGTGCCAGCAGCGTTGGGGGGACTAGCGGGATGGATACGCAGTATTTT. Combining the CDR3 with reference TRBV9 and TRBJ2-3 gives the whole variable domain DSGVTQTPKHLITATGQRVTLRCSPRSGDLSVYWYQQSLDQGLQFLIQYYNGEERAKGNILERFSAQQFPDLHSELNLSSLELGDSALYFCASSVGGTSGMDTQYFGPGTRLTVL.

This chain links TRBV7-6 with TRBJ2-2, with 10 bases fitting TRBD2. The CDR3 is made up of 16 amino acids. The trim removed 5 bases at V and 4 bases at J, leaving 7 bases unmatched. Germline CDR1 is SGHVS and CDR2 is FNYEAQ. This CDR3 is CASSRSGRAATGELFF. The CDR3 bases are TGTGCCAGCAGCCGCAGCGGGAGGGCCGCCACCGGGGAGCTGTTTTTT.

The V call is TRBV2, the J call TRBJ2-7; 9 nucleotides agree with TRBD2. V lost 1 base to trimming and J lost 0 bases; unmatched junction nucleotides: 10. In germline, CDR1 is SNHLY, CDR2 FYNNEI. The CDR3 length is 18 residues. The CDR3 is CASSEGVGSGRYSYEQYF. As DNA, the CDR3 is TGTGCCAGCAGTGAAGGGGTAGGAAGCGGGAGGTACTCCTACGAGCAGTACTTC. Drawing the rest from reference TRBV2 and TRBJ2-7, the complete variable domain is EPEVTQTPSHQVTQMGQEVILRCVPISNHLYFYWYRQILGQKVEFLVSFYNNEISEKSEIFDDQFSVERPDGSNFTLKIRSTKLEDSAMYFCASSEGVGSGRYSYEQYFGPGTRLTVT.

The chain couples TRBV18 to TRBJ1-6; 9 bases fit TRBD1. The CDR3 extends over 14 amino acids. The J segment lost 10 bases and the V segment lost 5 bases, leaving 6 bases of the junction unmatched. Per germline, CDR1 KGHSH and CDR2 LQKENI. CDR3 in amino acids: CASSTGTGTSPLHF. The CDR3 coding sequence is TGTGCCAGCTCAACCGGGACAGGGACCTCACCCCTCCACTTT.

CDR3: CASSSSTGGNTEAFF. DNA of the CDR3: TGTGCCAGCAGCTCCTCGACAGGAGGGAACACTGAAGCTTTCTTT. This chain joins TRBV6-6 and TRBJ1-1; perhaps TRBD1 as D (6 bases). Trimming cost V 6 bases and J 1 base, with 15 bases left between them. Germline lookup yields CDR1 MNHNY and CDR2 SVGAGI (reference sequence). The CDR3 loop spans 15 amino acids.

The chain employs TRBV5-4 and TRBJ1-1; 8 nucleotides align to TRBD1. Germline CDR1 and CDR2: SGHNT and YYREEE (reference sequence). The V segment lost 2 bases and the J segment 2 bases; nucleotides outside the gene matches: 5. The CDR3 runs to 15 residues. The CDR3 DNA sequence: TGTGCCAGCAGCTTCCCAGGGGGCCCTAACACTGAAGCTTTCTTT. It yields the protein CASSFPGGPNTEAFF.

The chain recombines TRBV2 with TRBJ2-3; possible D gene TRBD1, 5 bases. V was trimmed by 4 bases and J by 4 bases, leaving 12 bases between them. CDR3 size: 14 residues. Germline loops: CDR1 SNHLY, CDR2 FYNNEI. In DNA form, the CDR3 reads TGTGCCAGCAGTGGTGTGGGGCAGGCAGATACGCAGTATTTT. The encoded protein is CASSGVGQADTQYF.

The V and J genes are TRBV4-1 and TRBJ2-5, with D possibly TRBD1 on 5 matching bases. CDR3 size: 13 residues. V was clipped by 4 bases and J by 5 bases, with 11 bases between them. Looked up from germline, CDR1 is MGHRA and CDR2 is YSYEKL. The CDR3 sequence is CASSLIPGETQYF. DNA of the CDR3: TGCGCCAGCAGCCTGATACCAGGGGAGACCCAGTACTTC.

This chain uses TRBV18 with TRBJ2-1; D remains ambiguous. Germline loops: CDR1 KGHSH, CDR2 LQKENI. Trimming removed 0 bases from V and 6 bases from J, with 18 bases in between. The CDR3 length is 17 residues. The CDR3 loop reads CASSPPSRSHSSNEQFF. CDR3 DNA sequence: TGTGCCAGCTCACCACCGAGTCGGTCCCACTCGTCCAATGAGCAGTTCTTC.

A note on this clone: At one end the junction does not follow the germline gene, possibly because of a read error. The CDR3 DNA is TGTGCTAGCAGTGATGGTCGCAGGGTTAAAGAGTACGAGCAGTACTTC. It translates to CASSDGRRVKEYEQYF. The gene calls are TRBV25-1 and TRBJ2-7; D may be TRBD1 (5 bases). The CDR3 sequence is 16 residues long. Germline values: CDR1 MGHDK, CDR2 SYGVNS.

This chain uses TRBV19 with TRBJ1-1; 11 positions agree with TRBD1. This CDR3 spans 16 amino acids. Germline loops: CDR1 LNHDA, CDR2 SQIVND (reference sequence). The trim removed 7 bases at V and 10 bases at J, leaving 17 bases unmatched. In DNA form, the CDR3 reads TGTGCCAGTAAGGAGTTATGGACAGGGGGCGCCGGTGGAGCTTTCTTT. It codes for CASKELWTGGAGGAFF.

V usage is TRBV7-8 and J usage is TRBJ2-7, with 10 bases lining up with TRBD1. Per germline, CDR1 SGHVS and CDR2 FQNEAQ. V shed 5 bases and J 3 bases; nucleotides not matched to a gene: 7. The CDR3 sequence is 15 residues long. CDR3 DNA sequence: TGTGCCAGCAGCGGGCCCCGGGACAGGGGCTACGAGCAGTACTTC. Encoded protein: CASSGPRDRGYEQYF.

The V gene is TRBV5-1, the J gene TRBJ2-3; 8 nucleotides match TRBD2. Trimming removed 0 bases from V and 5 bases from J; junction bases left unmatched: 5. The germline V gene has CDR1 SGHRS and CDR2 YFSETQ. The CDR3 sequence is 15 residues long. The CDR3 is CASSLGGGTQDTQYF. In DNA form, the CDR3 reads TGCGCCAGCAGCTTGGGCGGGGGGACCCAAGATACGCAGTATTTT.

The chain recombines TRBV9 with TRBJ2-3; D may be TRBD2 (5 bases). The CDR3 has 15 amino acids. The germline CDR1 and CDR2 sequences are SGDLS and YYNGEE. Deletions cut 5 bases from V and 3 bases from J, with 16 bases between. The DNA of the CDR3 is TGTGCCAGCAGTGACACCGCGGGTAGAACAGATACGCAGTATTTT. Residues: CASSDTAGRTDTQYF.

The chain has TRBV15 and TRBJ2-1; a weak D match, TRBD2 (5 bases). V was shortened by 7 bases and J by 2 bases, with 15 bases between the two germline ends. Germline assignment: CDR1 LNHNV and CDR2 YYDKDF (reference sequence). CDR3 length equals 15 residues. The CDR3 protein is CATIQLGDPYNEQFF. In DNA, the CDR3 is TGTGCCACCATTCAACTAGGAGACCCCTACAATGAGCAGTTCTTC.

The chain employs TRBV5-1 and TRBJ2-1, with D possibly being TRBD1 (7 bases). The length of the CDR3 is 15 residues. V shed 2 bases and J shed 8 bases, with 17 bases lying between them. Looked up from germline, CDR1 is SGHRS and CDR2 is YFSETQ. The CDR3 region is CASSFQGGPSDEQFF. The CDR3 DNA reads as TGCGCCAGCAGCTTCCAGGGGGGCCCGTCGGATGAGCAGTTCTTC.

This rearrangement joins TRBV5-6 to TRBJ2-7; TRBD2 is a possible D gene (6 bases). Germline V CDR1 and CDR2: SGHDT, YYEEEE. Deletions cut 2 bases from V and 2 bases from J, with 8 bases between. CDR3 size: 13 residues. This CDR3 is CASSFGRAYEQYF. Written as DNA, the CDR3 is TGTGCCAGCAGCTTCGGGAGAGCCTACGAGCAGTACTTC.

The genes are TRBV2 and TRBJ1-5; possible D gene TRBD1, 6 bases. The CDR3 has 12 amino acids. CDR1 is SNHLY, CDR2 FYNNEI, per germline. Between the trimmed V and J ends, which lost 5 bases and 4 bases, there was a span of 6 bases. Here the CDR3 DNA reads TGTGCCAGCAGTCAGGGGAATCAGCCCCAGCATTTT. It is translated as CASSQGNQPQHF. Together with reference TRBV2 and TRBJ1-5, the CDR3 gives the full variable domain: EPEVTQTPSHQVTQMGQEVILRCVPISNHLYFYWYRQILGQKVEFLVSFYNNEISEKSEIFDDQFSVERPDGSNFTLKIRSTKLEDSAMYFCASSQGNQPQHFGDGTRLSIL.